The 25 T cell receptor beta chains given below trace back to one sample, sequenced in a study of cytomegalovirus exposure and HLA in healthy donors. Primers included in the PCR were 60 Vbeta and 13 Jbeta primers. TCRdb's table, derived via immunoSEQ multiplex PCR, lists solely in-frame clones and lacks some. The sample consists of around 160,000 clones, about three quarters of them appearing once. The sequenced sample consisted of PBMCs. The origin of the receptors is a man aged 35-49 years in good health and CMV-seropositive.

The chain is built from TRBV6-1 and TRBJ1-2; 8 bases align to TRBD1. This CDR3 comprises 15 residues. The germline CDR1 and CDR2 sequences are MNHNS and SASEGT. V was pared by 6 bases and J by 8 bases, with 14 bases of the junction left unmatched. DNA for the CDR3: TGTGCCAGCAGAGCCAGCCTCGGACAGGGCGGCGGCTACACCTTC. Residues: CASRASLGQGGGYTF.

The gene calls are TRBV5-5 and TRBJ2-7, with D tentatively TRBD1 (5 bases). Germline CDR1 is SGHKS and CDR2 is YYEKEE (reference sequence). CDR3 length: 14 amino acids. Trimming shortened V by 0 bases and J by 3 bases, and 10 bases separated the two germline ends. CDR3 sequence reads: CASSLAGLDYEQYF. The DNA of the CDR3 is TGTGCCAGCAGCTTGGCAGGGTTAGACTACGAGCAGTACTTC. The full variable domain, rest sourced from reference TRBV5-5 and TRBJ2-7, is DAGVTQSPTHLIKTRGQQVTLRCSPISGHKSVSWYQQVLGQGPQFIFQYYEKEERGRGNFPDRFSARQFPNYSSELNVNALLLGDSALYLCASSLAGLDYEQYFGPGTRLTVT.

This chain connects TRBV6-1 to TRBJ2-1; 13 nucleotides line up with TRBD2. The CDR3 length is 15 residues. The germline gives CDR1 MNHNS, CDR2 SASEGT. The V segment lost 7 bases and the J segment 10 bases; nucleotides outside the gene matches: 10. The CDR3 loop is CASNPGLAGVGEQFF. DNA of the CDR3: TGTGCCAGCAACCCCGGACTAGCGGGAGTGGGGGAGCAGTTCTTC.

For the CDR3, the DNA is TGTGCCAGCCGCCTAGCGGGAACCACCGGGGAGCTGTTTTTT. Amino acid sequence: CASRLAGTTGELFF. The chain uses TRBV7-3 and TRBJ2-2; 9 positions match TRBD2. The CDR3 sequence is 14 residues long. The junction had 5 bases not matched to a gene; V was cut back by 8 bases and J by 4 bases. Looked up from germline, CDR1 is SGHTA and CDR2 is FQGTGA.

About this clone: Other DNA sequences in the sample encode the same CDR3. The chain carries TRBV7-8 and TRBJ2-7, with 8 bases that match TRBD2. CDR3 length: 14 residues. V lost 2 bases and J lost 6; bases outside the gene matches: 6. CDR1 and CDR2 from the germline V gene are SGHVS and FQNEAQ. CDR3 in DNA: TGTGCCAGCAGCTTATTGGCGGGAGGTCGCGAGCAGTACTTC. It specifies CASSLLAGGREQYF.

This chain uses TRBV25-1 with TRBJ1-6; unclear D gene. Germline loops: CDR1 MGHDK, CDR2 SYGVNS. V shed 4 bases and J shed 6 bases, with 7 bases lying between them. The CDR3 spans 13 residues. CDR3 loop: CASSGGTNSPLHF. The DNA of the CDR3 is TGTGCCAGCAGTGGCGGAACTAATTCACCCCTCCACTTT. Supplemented by reference TRBV25-1 and TRBJ1-6, the full variable domain reads EADIYQTPRYLVIGTGKKITLECSQTMGHDKMYWYQQDPGMELHLIHYSYGVNSTEKGDLSSESTVSRIRTEHFPLTLESARPSHTSQYLCASSGGTNSPLHFGNGTRLTVT.

This chain joins TRBV7-2 and TRBJ1-2; 7 nucleotides match TRBD1. The CDR3 totals 14 residues. Germline V CDR1 and CDR2: SGHTA, FQGNSA. Trimming took 4 bases from V and 2 from J; bases not matched to a gene: 4. DNA for the CDR3: TGTGCCAGCAGCTCAATGACAGGGAACTATGGCTACACCTTC. Translated: CASSSMTGNYGYTF.

This chain uses TRBV28 with TRBJ2-7; D is perhaps TRBD1 (5 bases). From germline, CDR1 is MDHEN and CDR2 SYDVKM. The CDR3 sequence is 14 residues long. Trimming left V 6 bases short and J 2 bases short, with 14 bases between. Here the CDR3 reads CASRGQGRTYEQYF. The DNA for the CDR3 is TGTGCCAGCAGGGGCCAGGGAAGGACCTACGAGCAGTACTTC.

This clone has a handful of counts. The genes are TRBV2 and TRBJ2-7; TRBD1 is a possible D gene (6 bases). Germline loops: CDR1 SNHLY, CDR2 FYNNEI. The CDR3 has 14 residues. The ends were cut back, 8 bases at V and 0 bases at J, with 14 bases in the middle. CDR3 sequence: CASGNGTLSYEQYF. The CDR3, as DNA: TGTGCCAGCGGAAACGGGACACTCTCCTACGAGCAGTACTTC.

This sequence joins TRBV6-4 and TRBJ1-4; D is undetermined. The germline V gene encodes CDR1 MRHNA and CDR2 SNTAGT. The length of the CDR3 is 14 residues. V gave up 2 bases and J gave up 7 bases, with 11 bases separating them. The CDR3 DNA reads TGTGCCAGCAGTGACCCTCCCCGCGGTGAAAAACTGTTTTTT. This codes for CASSDPPRGEKLFF.

The rearrangement joins TRBV9 to TRBJ2-5, with TRBD2 matching over 7 bases. Germline lookup yields CDR1 SGDLS and CDR2 YYNGEE. The junction had 9 bases not matched to a gene; V was cut back by 3 bases and J by 4 bases. This CDR3 contains 15 residues. The CDR3 here is CASSALAAIRETQYF. The CDR3 DNA reads TGTGCCAGCAGCGCCCTAGCGGCCATTCGAGAGACCCAGTACTTC. The full variable domain, its missing parts supplied by reference TRBV9 and TRBJ2-5, is DSGVTQTPKHLITATGQRVTLRCSPRSGDLSVYWYQQSLDQGLQFLIQYYNGEERAKGNILERFSAQQFPDLHSELNLSSLELGDSALYFCASSALAAIRETQYFGPGTRLLVL.

The chain links TRBV9 to TRBJ1-6, with 9 bases lining up with TRBD1. Losses at the gene ends were 3 bases for V and 9 bases for J; bases not matched to a gene: 7. CDR3 size: 15 residues. From germline, CDR1 is SGDLS and CDR2 YYNGEE. For the CDR3, the DNA is TGTGCCAGCAGCGCAGCGGGACAGGGCCGTTCACCCCTCCACTTT. This translates into CASSAAGQGRSPLHF.

This clone showed up just a few times. This chain connects TRBV2 to TRBJ2-4; 8 nucleotides agree with TRBD1. CDR1 SNHLY and CDR2 FYNNEI come from the germline V gene. The CDR3 is made up of 17 amino acids. The J segment lost 1 base and the V segment lost 4 bases, leaving 9 bases of the junction unmatched. In DNA, the CDR3 is TGTGCCAGCAGTGGCCGGGACAGGTACGGGGCCAAAAACATTCAGTACTTC. Amino acids: CASSGRDRYGAKNIQYF.

This clone occurred once. J is TRBJ2-3 and V is TRBV15; D is unclear. V was shortened by 0 bases and J by 5 bases, with 12 bases between the two germline ends. In germline, CDR1 is LNHNV, CDR2 YYDKDF (reference sequence). This CDR3 spans 15 amino acids. The CDR3 DNA reads TGTGCCACCAGCAGAGATCAATATTCCGGAGATACGCAGTATTTT. It yields the protein CATSRDQYSGDTQYF.

The V call is TRBV15, the J call TRBJ2-2, with TRBD2 as a possible D gene (6 bases). Germline V gene sequence: CDR1 LNHNV, CDR2 YYDKDF (reference sequence). Trimming shortened V by 11 bases and J by 7 bases, and 8 bases separated the two germline ends. There are 10 residues in the CDR3. As DNA, the CDR3 is TGTGCCCCCGGGGGCGGGGAGCTGTTTTTT. Protein sequence: CAPGGGELFF. The full variable domain, its missing parts supplied by reference TRBV15 and TRBJ2-2, is DAMVIQNPRYQVTQFGKPVTLSCSQTLNHNVMYWYQQKSSQAPKLLFHYYDKDFNNEADTPDNFQSRRPNTSFCFLDIRSPGLGDTAMYLCAPGGGELFFGEGSRLTVL.

The chain employs TRBV2 and TRBJ1-1; D is perhaps TRBD1 (5 bases). Germline V gene data show CDR1 as SNHLY and CDR2 as FYNNEI. There are 14 residues in the CDR3. Trimming removed 6 bases from V and 9 bases from J, with 20 bases in between. CDR3 nucleotides: TGTGCCAGCAGACCCATGGGGGGAGGGACTAAAGCTTTCTTT. The encoded protein is CASRPMGGGTKAFF.

The V gene is TRBV6-5, the J gene TRBJ1-3, with D uncertain. Germline-derived CDR1 and CDR2 are MNHEY and SVGAGI. The germline V and J ends were trimmed by 8 bases and 0 bases, with 14 bases remaining between them. The CDR3 length is 15 residues. The CDR3 region is CASAGRSLSGNTIYF. DNA of the CDR3: TGTGCCAGCGCGGGCAGGTCCCTCTCTGGAAACACCATATATTTT.

This clone showed up just a few times. The V gene is TRBV10-1, the J gene TRBJ1-1, with TRBD1 as a possible D gene (5 bases). CDR3 size: 13 residues. With 8 bases removed from V and 4 bases from J, the gap between germline ends came to 14 bases. In germline, CDR1 is WNHNN, CDR2 SYGVQD (reference sequence). The CDR3 region has the DNA TGCGCCAGCGGCCGGGGGGGGACCACTGAAGCTTTCTTT. The encoded protein is CASGRGGTTEAFF.

This chain connects TRBV4-1 to TRBJ1-6; D is unresolved. V lost 3 bases and J lost 0, with 9 bases in between. Germline V gene lookup returns CDR1 MGHRA and CDR2 YSYEKL. The CDR3 contains 16 residues. The CDR3, as DNA: TGCGCCAGCAGCCAGTCTCGGAGCTCCTATAATTCACCCCTCCACTTT. Translated: CASSQSRSSYNSPLHF.

J is TRBJ2-7 and V is TRBV18, with D perhaps matching TRBD2 (6 bases). The CDR3 is 13 amino acids. Germline V CDR1 and CDR2: KGHSH, LQKENI. With 6 bases removed from V and 0 bases from J, the gap between germline ends came to 9 bases. This CDR3 is CASSRTTSYEQYF. In DNA form, the CDR3 reads TGTGCCAGCTCTAGGACTACCTCCTACGAGCAGTACTTC. The whole variable domain, filled in from reference TRBV18 and TRBJ2-7, reads NAGVMQNPRHLVRRRGQEARLRCSPMKGHSHVYWYRQLPEEGLKFMVYLQKENIIDESGMPKERFSAEFPKEGPSILRIQQVVRGDSAAYFCASSRTTSYEQYFGPGTRLTVT.

This chain links TRBV21-1 with TRBJ2-7; the DNA was not compared with TRBD1, the D call given in the table. TRBV21-1 is classified as a pseudogene. This CDR3 has 14 amino acids. CDR3 in amino acids: CASSKRTGTLEQYF. CDR3 bases: TGTGCCAGCAGCAAACGTACAGGAACTCTAGAGCAGTACTTC.

The V gene is TRBV2, the J gene TRBJ1-5; D is unresolved. V was trimmed by 4 bases and J by 5 bases, leaving 12 bases between them. CDR1 SNHLY and CDR2 FYNNEI come from the germline V gene. CDR3 length: 14 amino acids. CDR3 region: CASSVQRPYQPQHF. The CDR3 nucleotides read TGTGCCAGCAGTGTGCAGAGGCCTTATCAGCCCCAGCATTTT.

CDR3 protein: CASSLDGLGGDTQYF. The CDR3 nucleotides are TGCGCCAGCAGCTTGGATGGACTAGGAGGAGATACGCAGTATTTT. The chain is built from TRBV5-1 and TRBJ2-3; 7 bases align to TRBD2. After removal of 0 bases from V and 5 bases from J, the junction contained 6 bases not matched to a gene. Germline CDR1 reads SGHRS; CDR2 reads YFSETQ. This CDR3 has 15 amino acids.

This clone was counted a single time. At one of its ends the junction is not consistent with the germline gene, which may arise from a read error. The chain employs TRBV28 and TRBJ2-7; 8 nucleotides match TRBD1. The CDR3 has 12 amino acids. Germline V gene sequence: CDR1 MDHEN, CDR2 SYDVKM. The CDR3 reads CASSSTATGVFF. The DNA of the CDR3 is TGTGCCAGCAGTTCGACCGCGACAGGGGTCTTCTTC. The full variable domain, rest sourced from reference TRBV28 and TRBJ2-7, is DVKVTQSSRYLVKRTGEKVFLECVQDMDHENMFWYRQDPGLGLRLIYFSYDVKMKEKGDIPEGYSVSREKKERFSLILESASTNQTSMYLCASSSTATGVFFGPGTRLTVT.

CDR3 sequence (DNA): TGTGCCAGCAGCAATCACCACCGGGACAGGCGCGCTTTCTTT. Translation gives CASSNHHRDRRAFF. The chain recombines TRBV11-2 with TRBJ1-1; 8 positions match TRBD1. V lost 5 bases to trimming and J lost 11 bases; unmatched junction nucleotides: 13. Germline values: CDR1 SGHAT, CDR2 FQNNGV. The CDR3 sequence is 14 residues long.